Below, one TCR beta chain is given with its context. Its specificity is not known. The data originate from a study of post-analysis software for immune sequencing data. Looking at the study overall: In terms of disease course, relapsing-remitting, secondary progressive and progressive-relapsing multiple sclerosis were included.

Study-level results: There was significantly lower normalized Chao1 diversity in multiple sclerosis patients than in controls. Under F measure analysis, samples from one preparation batch co-clustered strongly. TRBV5-6, TRBV5-1 and TRBV20-1 belonged to a set of five TRBV segments that were more frequent in patients than controls.

There are 19 residues in the CDR3. V lost 5 bases to trimming and J lost 1 base; unmatched junction nucleotides: 17. Tagging with unique molecular identifiers was a feature of the TCR beta cDNA libraries. T cells numbering roughly 1 to 10 million yielded cDNA molecules that totaled about 500,000. From the PCR reads, TCRdb called clonotypes with MiXCR, one entry per CDR3 protein. The repertoire holds 350,000 to 500,000 distinct CDR3 sequences, with 35% to 45% as singletons. The source of this sequence is a girl aged 2 to 9 with multiple sclerosis. The sample comprised blood. This sequence joins TRBV12-3 or TRBV12-4 and TRBJ2-7; 10 nucleotides match TRBD2. The CDR3 reads CASSLGGLAGVSLSYEQYF. DNA for the CDR3: TGTGCCAGCAGTCTAGGGGGTCTAGCGGGAGTAAGCCTTTCCTACGAGCAGTACTTC.